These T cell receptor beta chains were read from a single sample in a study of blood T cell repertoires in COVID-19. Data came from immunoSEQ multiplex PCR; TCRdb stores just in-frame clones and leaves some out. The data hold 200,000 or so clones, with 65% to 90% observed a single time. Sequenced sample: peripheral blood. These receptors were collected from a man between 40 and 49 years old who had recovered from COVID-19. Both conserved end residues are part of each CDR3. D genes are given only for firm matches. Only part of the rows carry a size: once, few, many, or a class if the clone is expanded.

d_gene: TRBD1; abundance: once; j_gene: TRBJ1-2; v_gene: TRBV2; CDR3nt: TGTGCCAGCGCAAGGGAGTCAGGGGGCGATGGCTACACCTTC; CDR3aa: CASARESGGDGYTF
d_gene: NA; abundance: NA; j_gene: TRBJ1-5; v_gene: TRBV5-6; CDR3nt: TGTGCCAGCAGTTGGGCCGGTGATCAGCCCCAGCATTTT; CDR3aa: CASSWAGDQPQHF
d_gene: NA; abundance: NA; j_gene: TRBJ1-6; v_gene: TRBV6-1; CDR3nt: TGTGCCAGCAGTGGCCTGGCAGGGAAAAATAATTCACCCCTCCACTTT; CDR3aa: CASSGLAGKNNSPLHF
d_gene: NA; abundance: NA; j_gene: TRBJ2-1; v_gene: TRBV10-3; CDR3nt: TGTGCCATCAGTGGAGACAATGAGCAGTTCTTC; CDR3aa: CAISGDNEQFF
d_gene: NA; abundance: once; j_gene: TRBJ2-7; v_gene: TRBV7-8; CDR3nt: TGTGCCAGCAGCTTAGCCGCAGTCACCCCCTACGAGCAGTACTTC; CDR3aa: CASSLAAVTPYEQYF
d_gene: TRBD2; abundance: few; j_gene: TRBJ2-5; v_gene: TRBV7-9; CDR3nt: TGTGCCAGCAGCGCTAGCGGGGGGGAGACCCAGTACTTC; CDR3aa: CASSASGGETQYF
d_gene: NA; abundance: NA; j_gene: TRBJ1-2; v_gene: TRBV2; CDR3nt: TGTGCCAGCAGCGCCTTGGCAGCTAACTATGGCTACACCTTC; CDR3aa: CASSALAANYGYTF
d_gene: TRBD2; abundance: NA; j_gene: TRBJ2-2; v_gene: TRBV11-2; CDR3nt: TGTGCCAGCAGCTTAGGCGGGGGGAACACCGGGGAGCTGTTTTTT; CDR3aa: CASSLGGGNTGELFF
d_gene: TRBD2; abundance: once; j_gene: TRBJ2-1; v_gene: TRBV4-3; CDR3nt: TGCGCCAGCAGCCAAGATTGGCTAGCGGGACTTTGGGACAATGAGCAGTTCTTC; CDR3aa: CASSQDWLAGLWDNEQFF
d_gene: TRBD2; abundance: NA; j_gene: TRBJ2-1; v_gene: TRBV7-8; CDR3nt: TGTGCCAGCAGCTCGGCGGGTGGGACTACTTACAATGAGCAGTTCTTC; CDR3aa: CASSSAGGTTYNEQFF
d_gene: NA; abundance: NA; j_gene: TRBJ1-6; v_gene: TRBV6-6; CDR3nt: TGTGCCAGCAGTCCTGGCGTGACTGGAGGTGGTAATTCACCCCTCCACTTT; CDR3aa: CASSPGVTGGGNSPLHF
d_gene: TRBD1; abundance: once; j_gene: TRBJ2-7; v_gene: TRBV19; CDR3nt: TGTGCCAGTAGTATTCTCGCTGGGGGACAGTCCTACGAGCAGTACTTC; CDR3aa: CASSILAGGQSYEQYF
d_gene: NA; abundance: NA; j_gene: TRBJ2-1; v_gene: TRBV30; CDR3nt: TGTGCCTGGAGTCACGGGGTCAGCTCCTACAATGAGCAGTTCTTC; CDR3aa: CAWSHGVSSYNEQFF
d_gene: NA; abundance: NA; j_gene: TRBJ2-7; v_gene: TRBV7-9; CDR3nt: TGTGCCAGCAGCTTGACAGGAGCCGAGCAGTACTTC; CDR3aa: CASSLTGAEQYF
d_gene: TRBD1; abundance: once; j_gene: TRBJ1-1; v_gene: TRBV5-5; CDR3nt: TGTGCCAGCAGCTCGGGACAGTTCCCTGAAGCTTTCTTT; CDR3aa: CASSSGQFPEAFF
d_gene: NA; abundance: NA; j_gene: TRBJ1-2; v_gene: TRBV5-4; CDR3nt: TGTGCCAGCAGCTTTACTACGGAGGGCTATGGCTACACCTTC; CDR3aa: CASSFTTEGYGYTF
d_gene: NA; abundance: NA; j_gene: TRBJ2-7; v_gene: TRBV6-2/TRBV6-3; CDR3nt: TGTGCCAGCAGTCTCGCGGGACGGTCCTACGAGCAGTACTTC; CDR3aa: CASSLAGRSYEQYF
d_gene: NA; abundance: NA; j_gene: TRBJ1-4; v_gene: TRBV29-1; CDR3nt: TGCAGCGTTGCTGGGCAGGGAGGGGCGGATGAAAAACTGTTTTTT; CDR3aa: CSVAGQGGADEKLFF
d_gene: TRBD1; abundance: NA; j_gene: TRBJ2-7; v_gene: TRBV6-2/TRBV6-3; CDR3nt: TGTGCCAGCAGTTATGACAGGGGAGCGCGCGAGCAGTACTTC; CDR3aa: CASSYDRGAREQYF
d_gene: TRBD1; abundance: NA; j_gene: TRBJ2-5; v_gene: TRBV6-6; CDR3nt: TGTGCCAGCAGCCGGGACAGTACTGAAGAGACCCAGTACTTC; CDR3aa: CASSRDSTEETQYF
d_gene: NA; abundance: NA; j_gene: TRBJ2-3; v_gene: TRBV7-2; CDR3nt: TGTGCCAGCAGCTTATTGACCCAAGGGGGGGCGCAGTATTTT; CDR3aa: CASSLLTQGGAQYF
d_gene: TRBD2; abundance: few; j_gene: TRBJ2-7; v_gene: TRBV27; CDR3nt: TGTGCCAGCAGTCCGGGGACTAGTTCTGGCGAGCAGTACTTC; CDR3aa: CASSPGTSSGEQYF
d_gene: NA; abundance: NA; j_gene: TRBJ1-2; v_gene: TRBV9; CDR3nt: TGTGCCAGCAGGTTCGGGGGGCACGGAGGCTACACCTTC; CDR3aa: CASRFGGHGGYTF
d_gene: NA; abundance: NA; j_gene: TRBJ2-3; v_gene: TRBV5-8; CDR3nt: TGTGCCAGCAGCTTGGATGGTCGGGACACAGATACGCAGTATTTT; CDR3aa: CASSLDGRDTDTQYF
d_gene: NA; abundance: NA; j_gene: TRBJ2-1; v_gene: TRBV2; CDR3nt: TGTGCCAGCAGTGAGACCGGGGTGGACAATGAGCAGTTCTTC; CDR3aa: CASSETGVDNEQFF
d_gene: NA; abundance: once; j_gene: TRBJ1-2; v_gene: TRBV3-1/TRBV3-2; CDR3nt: TGTGCCAGCAGCCAAGCCGACGTATCGGGAGGCTACACCTTC; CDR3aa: CASSQADVSGGYTF
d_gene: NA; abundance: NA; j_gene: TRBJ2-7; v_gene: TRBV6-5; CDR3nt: TGTGCCAGCAGTTCGCCTAAAAGTAGCGGAACCTACGAGCAGTACTTC; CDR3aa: CASSSPKSSGTYEQYF
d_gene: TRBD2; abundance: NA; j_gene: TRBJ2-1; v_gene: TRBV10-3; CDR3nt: TGTGCCATCAGTGAGTTGACTAGCGGTAAATACAATGAGCAGTTCTTC; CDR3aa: CAISELTSGKYNEQFF
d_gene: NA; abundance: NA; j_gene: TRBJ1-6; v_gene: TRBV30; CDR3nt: TGTGCCTGGAGTGTGGCTTATAATTCACCCCTCCACTTT; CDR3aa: CAWSVAYNSPLHF
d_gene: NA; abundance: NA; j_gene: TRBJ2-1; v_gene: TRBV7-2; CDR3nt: TGTGCCAGCAGATTCGGCTACAATGAGCAGTTCTTC; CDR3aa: CASRFGYNEQFF
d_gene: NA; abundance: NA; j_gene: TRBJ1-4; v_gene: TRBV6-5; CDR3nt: TGTGCCAGCAGTTACTCAGGGGCCCTGACAAGCGAAAAACTGTTTTTT; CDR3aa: CASSYSGALTSEKLFF
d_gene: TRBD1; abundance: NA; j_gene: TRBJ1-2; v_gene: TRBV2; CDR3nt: TGTGCCAGCAGTGGGAGCCTGGACAGGGTGGGCTACACCTTC; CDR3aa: CASSGSLDRVGYTF
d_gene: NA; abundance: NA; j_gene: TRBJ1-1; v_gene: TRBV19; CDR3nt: TGTGCCAGTAGTATAGGAACTAACACTGAAGCTTTCTTT; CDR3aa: CASSIGTNTEAFF
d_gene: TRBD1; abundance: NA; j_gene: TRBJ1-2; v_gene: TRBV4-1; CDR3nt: TGCGCCAGCAGGGAACCGGGACAGGGAGGGACTAACTATGGCTACACCTTC; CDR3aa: CASREPGQGGTNYGYTF
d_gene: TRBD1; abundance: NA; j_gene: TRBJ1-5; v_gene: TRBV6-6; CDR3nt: TGTGCCAGCAGTACACAACAGGGGTTTGGCAATCAGCCCCAGCATTTT; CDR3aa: CASSTQQGFGNQPQHF
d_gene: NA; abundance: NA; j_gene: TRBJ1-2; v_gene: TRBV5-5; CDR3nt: TGTGCCAGCAGCTACGCCTCAATGACAGTGCTTAACTATGGCTACACCTTC; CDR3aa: CASSYASMTVLNYGYTF
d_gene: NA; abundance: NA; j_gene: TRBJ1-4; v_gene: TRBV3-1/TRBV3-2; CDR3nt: TGTGCCAGCAGCCACGGGACAACTAATGAAAAACTGTTTTTT; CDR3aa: CASSHGTTNEKLFF
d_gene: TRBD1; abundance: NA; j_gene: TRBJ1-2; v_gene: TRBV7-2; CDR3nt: TGTGCCAGCAGCTTACTAGGACAGGGGGCGGATGGCTACACCTTC; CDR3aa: CASSLLGQGADGYTF
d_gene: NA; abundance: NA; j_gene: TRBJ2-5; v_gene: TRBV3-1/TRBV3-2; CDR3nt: TGTGCCAGCAGCCTACAGGGAGCAGAGACCCAGTACTTC; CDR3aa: CASSLQGAETQYF
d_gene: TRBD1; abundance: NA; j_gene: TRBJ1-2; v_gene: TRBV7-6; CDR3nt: TGTGCCAGCAGCTTGGGACAGGGGGCTGTCGGCTACACCTTC; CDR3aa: CASSLGQGAVGYTF
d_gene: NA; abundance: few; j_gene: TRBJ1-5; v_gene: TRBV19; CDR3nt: TGTGCCAGTACCTCAGTCCCGGGAGCAAATCAGCCCCAGCATTTT; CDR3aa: CASTSVPGANQPQHF
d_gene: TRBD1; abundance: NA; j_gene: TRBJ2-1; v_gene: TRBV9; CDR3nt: TGTGCCAGCAGCGTCGGACAGGGCCCGAATGAGCAGTTCTTC; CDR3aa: CASSVGQGPNEQFF